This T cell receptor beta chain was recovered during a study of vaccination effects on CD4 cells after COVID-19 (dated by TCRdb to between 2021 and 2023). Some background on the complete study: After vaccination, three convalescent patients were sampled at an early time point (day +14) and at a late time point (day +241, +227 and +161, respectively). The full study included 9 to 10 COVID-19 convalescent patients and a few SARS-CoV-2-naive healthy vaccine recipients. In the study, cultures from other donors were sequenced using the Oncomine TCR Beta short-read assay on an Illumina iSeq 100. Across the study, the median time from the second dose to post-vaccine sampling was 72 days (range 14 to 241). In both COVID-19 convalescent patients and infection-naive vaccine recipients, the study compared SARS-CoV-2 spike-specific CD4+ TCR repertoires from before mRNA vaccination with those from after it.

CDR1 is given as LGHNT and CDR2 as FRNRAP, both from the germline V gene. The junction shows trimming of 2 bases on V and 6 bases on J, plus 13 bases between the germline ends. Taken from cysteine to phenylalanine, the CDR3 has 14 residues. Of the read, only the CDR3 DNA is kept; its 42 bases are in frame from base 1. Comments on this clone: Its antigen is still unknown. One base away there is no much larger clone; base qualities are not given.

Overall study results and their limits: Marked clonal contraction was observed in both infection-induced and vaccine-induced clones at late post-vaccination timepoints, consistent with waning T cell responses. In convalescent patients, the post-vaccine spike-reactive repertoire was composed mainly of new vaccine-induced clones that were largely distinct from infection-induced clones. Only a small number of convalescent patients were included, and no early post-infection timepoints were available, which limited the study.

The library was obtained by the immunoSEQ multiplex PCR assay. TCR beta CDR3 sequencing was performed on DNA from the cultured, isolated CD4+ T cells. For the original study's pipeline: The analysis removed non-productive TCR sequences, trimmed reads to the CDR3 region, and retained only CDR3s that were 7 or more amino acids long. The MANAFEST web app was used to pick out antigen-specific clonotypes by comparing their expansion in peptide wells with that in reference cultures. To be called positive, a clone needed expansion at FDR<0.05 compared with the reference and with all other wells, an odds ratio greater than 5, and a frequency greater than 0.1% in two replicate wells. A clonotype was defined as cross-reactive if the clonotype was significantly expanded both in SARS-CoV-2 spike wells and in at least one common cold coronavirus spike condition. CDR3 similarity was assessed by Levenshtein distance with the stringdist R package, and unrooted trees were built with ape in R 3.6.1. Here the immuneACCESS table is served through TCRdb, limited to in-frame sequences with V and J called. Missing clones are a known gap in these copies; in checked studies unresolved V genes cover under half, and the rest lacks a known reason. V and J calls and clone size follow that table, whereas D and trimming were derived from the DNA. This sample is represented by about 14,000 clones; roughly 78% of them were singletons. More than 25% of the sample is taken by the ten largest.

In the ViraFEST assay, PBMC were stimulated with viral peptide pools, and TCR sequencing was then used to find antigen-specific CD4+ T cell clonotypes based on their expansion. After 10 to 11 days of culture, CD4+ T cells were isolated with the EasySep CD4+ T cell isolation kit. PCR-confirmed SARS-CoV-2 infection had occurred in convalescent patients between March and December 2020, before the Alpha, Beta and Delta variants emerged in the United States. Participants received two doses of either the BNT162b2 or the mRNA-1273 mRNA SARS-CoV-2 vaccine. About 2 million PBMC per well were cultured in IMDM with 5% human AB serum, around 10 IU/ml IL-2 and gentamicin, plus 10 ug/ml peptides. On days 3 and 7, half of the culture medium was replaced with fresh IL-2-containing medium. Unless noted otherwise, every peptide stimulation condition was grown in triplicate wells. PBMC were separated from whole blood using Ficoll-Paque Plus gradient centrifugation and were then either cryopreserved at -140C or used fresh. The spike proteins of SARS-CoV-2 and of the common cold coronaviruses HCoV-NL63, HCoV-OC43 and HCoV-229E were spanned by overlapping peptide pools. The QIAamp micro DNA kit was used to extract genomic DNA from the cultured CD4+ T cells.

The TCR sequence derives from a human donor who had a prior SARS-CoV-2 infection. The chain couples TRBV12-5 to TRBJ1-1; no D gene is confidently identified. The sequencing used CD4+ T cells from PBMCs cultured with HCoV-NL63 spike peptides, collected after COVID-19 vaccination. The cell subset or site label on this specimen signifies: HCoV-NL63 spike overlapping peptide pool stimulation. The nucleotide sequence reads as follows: TGTGCTAGTGGTTTGACTGCTTCGATCCCTGAAGCTTTCTTT. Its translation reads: CASGLTASIPEAFF.